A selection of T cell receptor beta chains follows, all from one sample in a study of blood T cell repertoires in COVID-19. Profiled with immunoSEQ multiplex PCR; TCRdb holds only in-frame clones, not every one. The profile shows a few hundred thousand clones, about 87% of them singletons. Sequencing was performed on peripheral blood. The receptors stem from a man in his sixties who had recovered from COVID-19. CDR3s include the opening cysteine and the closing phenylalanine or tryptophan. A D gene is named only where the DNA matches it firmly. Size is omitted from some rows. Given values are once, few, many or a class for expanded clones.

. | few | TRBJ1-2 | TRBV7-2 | TGTGCCAGCAGCTTAGAATGGGGGGGCAGTGGCTACACCTTC | CASSLEWGGSGYTF
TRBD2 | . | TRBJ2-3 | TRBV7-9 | TGTGCCAGCAGCTTAGCACTAGCGACCTATTTCCGGGCGGGAGATACGCAGTATTTT | CASSLALATYFRAGDTQYF
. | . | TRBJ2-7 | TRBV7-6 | TGTGCCAGCAGCTTATTTAACGAGCAGTACTTC | CASSLFNEQYF
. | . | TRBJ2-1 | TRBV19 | TGTGCCACCATGCCAGGTTCCGGTGAGCAGTTCTTC | CATMPGSGEQFF
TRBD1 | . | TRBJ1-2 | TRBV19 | TGTGCCAGTAGCCACTCCGGGACAGGGACGTTTGGCTACACCTTC | CASSHSGTGTFGYTF
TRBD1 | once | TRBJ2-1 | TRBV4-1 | TGCGCCAGCAGCAACCTTGGGACAGGGCCCAACAATGAGCAGTTCTTC | CASSNLGTGPNNEQFF
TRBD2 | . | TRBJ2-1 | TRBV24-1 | TGTGCCACCAGCCTTGGCGGGGGGGCCCGTAATGAGCAGTTCTTC | CATSLGGGARNEQFF
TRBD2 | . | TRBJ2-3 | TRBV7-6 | TGTGCCAGCAGTCGTCGGGGCGGCGGGGGGTTCAGCACAGATACGCAGTATTTT | CASSRRGGGGFSTDTQYF
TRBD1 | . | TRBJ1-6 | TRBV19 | TGTGCCAGTAGTACAAGGGGGCAGGATTCACCCCTCCACTTT | CASSTRGQDSPLHF
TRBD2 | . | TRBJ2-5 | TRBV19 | TGTGCCACCGGGGGGGGCATTTTAGGAGAGACCCAGTACTTC | CATGGGILGETQYF
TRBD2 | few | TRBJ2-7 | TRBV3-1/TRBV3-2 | TGTGCCAGCAGCCAAGATCTTGGGGGACTAGCGAGGGAGCAGTACTTC | CASSQDLGGLAREQYF
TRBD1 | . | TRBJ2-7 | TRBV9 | TGTGCCAGCAGCGGGCCCCGACAGGGTTCCTACGAGCAGTACTTC | CASSGPRQGSYEQYF
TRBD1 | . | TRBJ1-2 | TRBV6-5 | TGTGCCAGCAGGGGGGACAGGGGGCACCATGGCTACACCTTC | CASRGDRGHHGYTF
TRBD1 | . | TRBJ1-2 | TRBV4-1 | TGCGCCAGCAGCCAAAACCCGGGACAGGGCGGGTCCTCTGCTGGCTACACCTTC | CASSQNPGQGGSSAGYTF
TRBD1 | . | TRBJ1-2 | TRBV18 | TGTGCCAGCTCACCACAACTGTCAGGGGGAGACTATGGCTACACCTTC | CASSPQLSGGDYGYTF
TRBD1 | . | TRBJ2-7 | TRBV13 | TGTGCCAGCAGCTTAGCCCTCTACAGGGGGCGGTACGAGCAGTACTTC | CASSLALYRGRYEQYF
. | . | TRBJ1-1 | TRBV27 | TGTGCCAGCAGTTTACCGGGACACGGGACTGAAGCTTTCTTT | CASSLPGHGTEAFF
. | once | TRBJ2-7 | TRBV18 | TGTGCCAGCTCACCAAACAGAGACGGGCAGTACTTC | CASSPNRDGQYF
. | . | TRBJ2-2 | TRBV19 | TGTGCCAGTAGTACTCAGGGGTCCACCGGGGAGCTGTTTTTT | CASSTQGSTGELFF
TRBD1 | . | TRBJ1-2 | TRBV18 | TGTGCCAGCTCACCCGAATTGACAGGGGACTATGGCTACACCTTC | CASSPELTGDYGYTF
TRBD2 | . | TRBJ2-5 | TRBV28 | TGTGCCAGCGTTTCGAGCGGGGGACGGCAAGAGACCCAGTACTTC | CASVSSGGRQETQYF
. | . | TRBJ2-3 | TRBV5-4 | TGTGCCAGCAGCTTAGAGTCGGGGGTTAGCACAGATACGCAGTATTTT | CASSLESGVSTDTQYF
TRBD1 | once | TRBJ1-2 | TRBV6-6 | TGTGCCAGCAGCCTGGACAGGGTTTTCTATGGCTACACCTTC | CASSLDRVFYGYTF
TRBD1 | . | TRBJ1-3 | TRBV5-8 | TGTGCCAGCGGACCGGACAGGGCAAATTCTGGAAACACCATATATTTT | CASGPDRANSGNTIYF
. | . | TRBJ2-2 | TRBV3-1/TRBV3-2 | TGTGCCAGCAGCCATAGACTAGGGCCCGGGGAGCTGTTTTTT | CASSHRLGPGELFF
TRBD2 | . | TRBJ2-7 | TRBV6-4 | TGTGCCAGCAGCCCCGGGACTAGCGTCCACGAGCAGTACTTC | CASSPGTSVHEQYF
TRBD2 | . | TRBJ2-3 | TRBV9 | TGTGCCACGGGTCGGGGACTAGCCCCAGATACGCAGTATTTT | CATGRGLAPDTQYF
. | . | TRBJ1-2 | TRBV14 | TGTGCCAGCAGCGCTACGACGGACAATTCTTATGGCTACACCTTC | CASSATTDNSYGYTF
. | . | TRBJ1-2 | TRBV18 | TGTGCCAGCTCACCACCGGTTTCCGGAGTGAACTATGGCTACACCTTC | CASSPPVSGVNYGYTF
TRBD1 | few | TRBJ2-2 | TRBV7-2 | TGTGCCAGCAGCTCGAGGACAGGGGGATTTGTCGTCGGGGAGCTGTTTTTT | CASSSRTGGFVVGELFF
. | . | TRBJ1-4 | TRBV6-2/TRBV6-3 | TGTGCCAGCAGTTATCATCAGAACCGGGTTTCAACTAATGAAAAACTGTTTTTT | CASSYHQNRVSTNEKLFF
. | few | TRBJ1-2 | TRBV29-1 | TGCAGCGTTGGGGAGGGGAACTATGGCTACACCTTC | CSVGEGNYGYTF
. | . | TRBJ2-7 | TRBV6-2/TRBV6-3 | TGTGCCAGCAGTTATAGAGGAGCGTACGAGCAGTACTTC | CASSYRGAYEQYF
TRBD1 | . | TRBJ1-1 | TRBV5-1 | TGCGCCAGCAGCCCCAGGAGGGGGCTGAGTAGGAACACTGAAGCTTTCTTT | CASSPRRGLSRNTEAFF
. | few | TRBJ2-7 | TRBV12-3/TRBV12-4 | TGTGCCAGCAGTTTTTCTTCCCAGTACGAGCAGTACTTC | CASSFSSQYEQYF
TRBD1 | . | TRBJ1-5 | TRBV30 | TGTGCCTGGAATGACAGGGTCAATCAGCCCCAGCATTTT | CAWNDRVNQPQHF
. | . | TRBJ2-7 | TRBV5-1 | TGCGCCAGCAGCTATTATATAACCGAGGGAAATATTTACGAGCAGTACTTC | CASSYYITEGNIYEQYF
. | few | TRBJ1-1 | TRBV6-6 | TGTGCCAGCAGTTCCCACATGAACACTGAAGCTTTCTTT | CASSSHMNTEAFF
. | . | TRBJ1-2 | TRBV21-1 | TGTGCCAGCAGCAAAAAATGTATCGGGAATACTAGTGGCTACACCTTC | CASSKKCIGNTSGYTF
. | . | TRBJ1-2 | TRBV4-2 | TGTGCCAGCAGCCAAGAGGGCAGGGGAGACTATGGCTACACCTTC | CASSQEGRGDYGYTF
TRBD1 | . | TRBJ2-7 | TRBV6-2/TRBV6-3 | TGTGCCAGCAGTTACGGAACAGGGGATTTTTACGAGCAGTACTTC | CASSYGTGDFYEQYF
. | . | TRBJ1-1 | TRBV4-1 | TGCGCCAGCAGCCATCCCCTCCCGGGACAAATGAACACTGAAGCTTTCTTT | CASSHPLPGQMNTEAFF
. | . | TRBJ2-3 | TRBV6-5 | TGTGCCAGCGGGCGGGCACCACCTGGGAGCGCGCAGTATTTT | CASGRAPPGSAQYF
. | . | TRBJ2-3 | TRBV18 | TGTGCCAGCTCACCTCAGAGCACAGATACGCAGTATTTT | CASSPQSTDTQYF
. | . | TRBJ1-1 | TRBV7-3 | TGTGCCAGCAGCTCACAACCCGGACAGACAATACCGAACACTGAAGCTTTCTTT | CASSSQPGQTIPNTEAFF
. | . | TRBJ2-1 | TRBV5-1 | TGCGCCAGCAGCAATCCGGGGGAAGGTAATGAGCAGTTCTTC | CASSNPGEGNEQFF